This T cell receptor (beta chain) was sequenced during a study of blood T cell repertoires in COVID-19. V was clipped by 3 bases and J by 0 bases, with 7 bases between them. CDR1 SGDLS and CDR2 YYNGEE come from the germline V gene. This CDR3 has 14 amino acids. Sequenced by immunoSEQ multiplex PCR; TCRdb stores in-frame clones only, minus some. The data contain about 140,000 clones, 88% of them seen just once; the ten biggest clones take up roughly 2.5%. The origin of this receptor is a human donor with COVID-19, enrolled during active disease. The donor label of this sample is uncertain. The V and J genes are TRBV9 and TRBJ1-3; D gene uncertain. The sequencing input was peripheral blood. The CDR3 nucleotides are TGTGCCAGCAGCGGACAAAACTCTGGAAACACCATATATTTT. Its protein product is CASSGQNSGNTIYF.